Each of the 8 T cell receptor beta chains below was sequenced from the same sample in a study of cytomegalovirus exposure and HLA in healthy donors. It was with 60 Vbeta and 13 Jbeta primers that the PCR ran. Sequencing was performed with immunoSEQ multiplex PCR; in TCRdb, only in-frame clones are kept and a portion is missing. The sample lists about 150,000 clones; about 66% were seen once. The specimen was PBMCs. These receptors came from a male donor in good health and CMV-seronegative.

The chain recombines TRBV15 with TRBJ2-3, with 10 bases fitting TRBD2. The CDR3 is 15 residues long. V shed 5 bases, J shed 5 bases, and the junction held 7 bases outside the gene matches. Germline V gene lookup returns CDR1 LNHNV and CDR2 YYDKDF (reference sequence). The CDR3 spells CATSYSGGNGDTQYF. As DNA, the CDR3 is TGTGCCACCAGCTATAGCGGGGGGAATGGAGATACGCAGTATTTT. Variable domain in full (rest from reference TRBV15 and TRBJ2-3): DAMVIQNPRYQVTQFGKPVTLSCSQTLNHNVMYWYQQKSSQAPKLLFHYYDKDFNNEADTPDNFQSRRPNTSFCFLDIRSPGLGDTAMYLCATSYSGGNGDTQYFGPGTRLTVL.

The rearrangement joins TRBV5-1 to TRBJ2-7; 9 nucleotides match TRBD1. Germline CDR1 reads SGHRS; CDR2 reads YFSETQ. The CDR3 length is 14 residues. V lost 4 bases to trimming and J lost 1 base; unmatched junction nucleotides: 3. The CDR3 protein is CASSTGTGSYEQYF. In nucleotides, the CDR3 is TGCGCCAGCAGCACAGGGACAGGGTCCTACGAGCAGTACTTC.

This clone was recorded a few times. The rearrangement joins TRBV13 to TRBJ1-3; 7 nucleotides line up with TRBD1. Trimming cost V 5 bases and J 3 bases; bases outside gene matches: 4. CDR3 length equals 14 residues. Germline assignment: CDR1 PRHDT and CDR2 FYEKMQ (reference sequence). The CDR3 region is CASSMTGIGNTIYF. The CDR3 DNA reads TGTGCCAGCAGCATGACAGGGATTGGAAACACCATATATTTT.

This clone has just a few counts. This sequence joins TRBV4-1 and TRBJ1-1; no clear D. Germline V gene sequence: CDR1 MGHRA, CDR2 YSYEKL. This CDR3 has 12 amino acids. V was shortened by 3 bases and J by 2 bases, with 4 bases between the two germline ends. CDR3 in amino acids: CASSQTNTEAFF. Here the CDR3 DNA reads TGCGCCAGCAGCCAGACAAACACTGAAGCTTTCTTT.

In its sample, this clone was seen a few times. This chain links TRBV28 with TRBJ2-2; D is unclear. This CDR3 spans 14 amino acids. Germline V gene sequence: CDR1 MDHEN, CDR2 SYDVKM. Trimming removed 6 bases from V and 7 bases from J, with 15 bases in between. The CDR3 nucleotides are TGTGCCAGCAGGCAATCCGGGTCCGACGGGGAGCTGTTTTTT. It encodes CASRQSGSDGELFF.

The CDR3 DNA reads as TGTGCCAGCAGCGGAGGACGGCTCGTCACAGATACGCAGTATTTT. It is translated as CASSGGRLVTDTQYF. The chain couples TRBV7-8 to TRBJ2-3, with a weak D call TRBD2 (5 bases). Trimming cost V 5 bases and J 2 bases, with 14 bases left between them. There are 15 residues in the CDR3. The germline V gene has CDR1 SGHVS and CDR2 FQNEAQ.

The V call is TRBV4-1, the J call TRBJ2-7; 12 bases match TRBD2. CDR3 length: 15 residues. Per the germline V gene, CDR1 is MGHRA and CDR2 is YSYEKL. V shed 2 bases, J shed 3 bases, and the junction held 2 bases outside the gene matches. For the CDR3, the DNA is TGCGCCAGCAGCCAAACTAGCGGGGGGATCTACGAGCAGTACTTC. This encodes CASSQTSGGIYEQYF.

CDR3 amino acids: CASRTGAGANVLTF. DNA for the CDR3: TGTGCCAGCAGAACAGGGGCTGGGGCCAACGTCCTGACTTTC. The chain combines TRBV5-4 with TRBJ2-6; 7 bases are shared with TRBD1. Trimming took 5 bases from V and 2 from J; bases not matched to a gene: 1. Germline V gives CDR1 SGHNT, CDR2 YYREEE (reference sequence). CDR3 length equals 14 residues.